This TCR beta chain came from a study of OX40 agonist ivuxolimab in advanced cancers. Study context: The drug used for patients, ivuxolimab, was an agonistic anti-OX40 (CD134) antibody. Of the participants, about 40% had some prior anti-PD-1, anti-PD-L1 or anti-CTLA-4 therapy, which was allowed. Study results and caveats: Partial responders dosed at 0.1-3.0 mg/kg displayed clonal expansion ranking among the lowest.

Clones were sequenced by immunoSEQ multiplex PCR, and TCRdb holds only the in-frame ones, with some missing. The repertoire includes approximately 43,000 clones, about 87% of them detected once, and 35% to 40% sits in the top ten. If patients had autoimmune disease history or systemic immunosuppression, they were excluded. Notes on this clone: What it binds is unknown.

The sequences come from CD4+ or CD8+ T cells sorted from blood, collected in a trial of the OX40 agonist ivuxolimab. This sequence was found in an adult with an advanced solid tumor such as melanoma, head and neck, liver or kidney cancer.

The CDR3 here is CASSKPGTSYNEQFF. The CDR3 DNA sequence: TGTGCCAGCAGTAAACCCGGGACGTCCTACAATGAGCAGTTCTTC. The chain combines TRBV6-5 with TRBJ2-1; the D gene could be TRBD1 or TRBD2 (5 bases each). Trimming stripped 5 bases from V and 1 base from J, with 12 bases between. Germline-derived CDR1 and CDR2 are MNHEY and SVGAGI. CDR3 length equals 15 residues.